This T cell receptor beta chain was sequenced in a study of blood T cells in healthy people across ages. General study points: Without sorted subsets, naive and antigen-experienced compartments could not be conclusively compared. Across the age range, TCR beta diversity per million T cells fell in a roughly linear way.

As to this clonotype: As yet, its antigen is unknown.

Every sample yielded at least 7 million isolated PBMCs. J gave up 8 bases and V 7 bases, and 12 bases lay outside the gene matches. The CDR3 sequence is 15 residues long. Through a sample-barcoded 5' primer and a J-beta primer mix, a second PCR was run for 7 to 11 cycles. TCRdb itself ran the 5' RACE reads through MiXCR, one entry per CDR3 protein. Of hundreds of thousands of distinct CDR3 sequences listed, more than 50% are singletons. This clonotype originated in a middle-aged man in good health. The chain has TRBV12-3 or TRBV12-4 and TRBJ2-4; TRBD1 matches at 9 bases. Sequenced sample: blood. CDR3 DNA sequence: TGTGCCAGCAATCTATACAGGGGGCTTAGAGACATTCAGTACTTC. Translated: CASNLYRGLRDIQYF.